These 14 T cell receptor beta chains were all obtained from the same sample, sequenced in a study of blood T cell repertoires in COVID-19. Profiling relied on immunoSEQ multiplex PCR, and the TCRdb table lists in-frame clones only, not all of them. This table has roughly 30,000 clones, approximately 67% appearing once. Source material: peripheral blood. These receptors were obtained from a human donor in a cohort sampled during active COVID-19.

The V gene is TRBV2, the J gene TRBJ2-4, with D hard to call. V was cut by 6 bases and J by 0 bases, with 9 bases left in between. This CDR3 has 14 residues. Per the germline V gene, CDR1 is SNHLY and CDR2 is FYNNEI. CDR3 sequence reads: CASRSELAKNIQYF. In DNA form, the CDR3 reads TGTGCCAGCAGAAGCGAGCTAGCCAAAAACATTCAGTACTTC.

In the case of this clone: The sample carries other DNA sequences with the same CDR3. The chain carries TRBV5-6 and TRBJ2-1, with 9 positions matching TRBD1. CDR3 size: 15 residues. V was pared by 2 bases and J by 4 bases, with 4 bases of the junction left unmatched. Germline V CDR1 and CDR2: SGHDT, YYEEEE. Here the CDR3 reads CASSFGDRAYNEQFF. In DNA, the CDR3 is TGTGCCAGCAGCTTTGGGGACAGGGCATACAATGAGCAGTTCTTC.

This clone occurred a few times. The chain uses TRBV10-1 and TRBJ1-1; TRBD1 might be the D (6 bases). Germline V gene sequence: CDR1 WNHNN, CDR2 SYGVQD (reference sequence). V was pared by 0 bases and J by 10 bases, with 12 bases between. This CDR3 has 13 residues. CDR3 sequence (DNA): TGCGCCAGCAGTGAGTCCCAGCAGGGGAGAGCTTTCTTT. Its protein is CASSESQQGRAFF.

The chain carries TRBV4-3 and TRBJ1-3; D is uncertain. Trimming removed 0 bases from V and 3 bases from J, with 6 bases in between. Germline CDR1 reads LGHNA; CDR2 reads YSLEER. The CDR3 has 14 residues. CDR3 bases: TGCGCCAGCAGCCAAGACGGGGTTGGAAACACCATATATTTT. Its protein product is CASSQDGVGNTIYF.

The chain employs TRBV4-3 and TRBJ2-3; D is perhaps TRBD2 (5 bases). CDR1 is LGHNA, CDR2 YSLEER, per germline. V was shortened by 4 bases and J by 0 bases, with 11 bases between the two germline ends. The CDR3 runs to 15 residues. The CDR3 here is CASSLLRLSTDTQYF. The CDR3 DNA follows: TGCGCCAGCAGCCTCTTGCGACTAAGCACAGATACGCAGTATTTT.

The J gene is TRBJ1-3, the V gene TRBV5-5, with D hard to call. The V and J ends lost 0 bases and 0 bases respectively, with 10 bases between them. Germline CDR1 and CDR2: SGHKS and YYEKEE (reference sequence). The CDR3 consists of 16 residues. CDR3 sequence: CASSLVTGSSGNTIYF. CDR3 bases: TGTGCCAGCAGCTTGGTTACGGGGTCCTCTGGAAACACCATATATTTT.

The CDR3: CASSQWDSNSYEQYF. CDR3 sequence (DNA): TGTGCCAGCAGCCAATGGGACAGCAATTCCTACGAGCAGTACTTC. The genes are TRBV14 and TRBJ2-7; TRBD1 agrees at 7 bases. Germline V gene lookup returns CDR1 SGHDN and CDR2 FVKESK. V shed 2 bases, J shed 1 base, and the junction held 5 bases outside the gene matches. The CDR3 extends over 15 amino acids.

The V call is TRBV15, the J call TRBJ1-2; 7 nucleotides align to TRBD1. Trimming removed 6 bases from V and 4 bases from J; junction bases left unmatched: 5. The CDR3 length is 13 residues. The germline gives CDR1 LNHNV, CDR2 YYDKDF (reference sequence). CDR3 loop: CATSNQGGYGYTF. In nucleotides, the CDR3 is TGTGCCACCAGTAACCAGGGGGGCTATGGCTACACCTTC.

The V call is TRBV10-3, the J call TRBJ2-1; the match to TRBD1 covers 10 bases. This CDR3 spans 14 amino acids. V was pared by 6 bases and J by 5 bases, with 4 bases of the junction left unmatched. The germline V gene encodes CDR1 ENHRY and CDR2 SYGVKD. CDR3 region: CAISSGTGDNEQFF. CDR3 DNA: TGTGCCATCAGCTCCGGGACAGGGGACAATGAGCAGTTCTTC.

This clone was counted at least ten times. The J gene is TRBJ2-7, the V gene TRBV11-2; D ambiguous. This CDR3 region has 16 residues. V was pared by 4 bases and J by 3 bases, with 19 bases between. Germline V lookup: CDR1 SGHAT, CDR2 FQNNGV. The DNA of the CDR3 is TGTGCCAGCAGCTCTCTGACTCTAAAACCCTTCTACGAGCAGTACTTC. It specifies CASSSLTLKPFYEQYF.

This clone has at least ten counts. V gene TRBV5-4 combines with J gene TRBJ2-1; D may be TRBD2 (5 bases). The CDR3 contains 12 residues. Trimming pared 0 bases from V and 7 bases from J, leaving 5 bases between. Germline CDR1 SGHNT, CDR2 YYREEE (reference sequence). CDR3 region: CASSLGGNEQFF. The CDR3 DNA is TGTGCCAGCAGCTTGGGAGGGAATGAGCAGTTCTTC.

This sequence joins TRBV25-1 and TRBJ2-7, with TRBD1 matching 8 bases. V lost 1 base, J lost 0 bases, and 2 bases stayed unmatched. Germline V gives CDR1 MGHDK, CDR2 SYGVNS. The CDR3 is made up of 15 amino acids. The CDR3 DNA sequence: TGTGCCAGCAGTGAATTGACAGGGGTCTCCTACGAGCAGTACTTC. Amino acid sequence: CASSELTGVSYEQYF.

V is TRBV16 and J is TRBJ1-1, with D unclear. Germline V gene lookup returns CDR1 KGHSY and CDR2 FQNENV. This CDR3 has 14 amino acids. Trimming pared 6 bases from V and 0 bases from J, leaving 11 bases between. The chain's CDR3 is CASRRTGMNTEAFF. The DNA of the CDR3 is TGTGCCAGCAGACGGACGGGGATGAACACTGAAGCTTTCTTT.

The chain carries TRBV7-9 and TRBJ1-1, with D unclear. The CDR3 extends over 12 amino acids. Trimming cost V 3 bases and J 1 base, with 3 bases left between them. The germline CDR1 and CDR2 sequences are SEHNR and FQNEAQ (reference sequence). The CDR3 DNA sequence: TGTGCCAGCAGCTTTCAGAACACTGAAGCTTTCTTT. This sequence encodes CASSFQNTEAFF.